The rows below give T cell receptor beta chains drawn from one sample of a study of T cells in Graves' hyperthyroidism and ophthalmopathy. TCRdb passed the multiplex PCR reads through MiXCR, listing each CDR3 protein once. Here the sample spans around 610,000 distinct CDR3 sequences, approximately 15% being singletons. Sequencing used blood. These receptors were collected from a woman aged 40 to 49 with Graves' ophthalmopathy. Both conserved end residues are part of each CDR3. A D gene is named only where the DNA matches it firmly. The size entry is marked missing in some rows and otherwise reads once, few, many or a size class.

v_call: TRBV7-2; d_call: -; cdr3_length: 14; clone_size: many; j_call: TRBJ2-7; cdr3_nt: TGTGCCAGCATCCCGATGGCGAGCTCCTACGAGCAGTACTTC; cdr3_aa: CASIPMASSYEQYF
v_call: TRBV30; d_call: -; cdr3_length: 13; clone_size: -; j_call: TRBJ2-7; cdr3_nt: TGTGCCTGGAGTGTCTCCAGCGACTACGAGCAGTACTTC; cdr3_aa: CAWSVSSDYEQYF
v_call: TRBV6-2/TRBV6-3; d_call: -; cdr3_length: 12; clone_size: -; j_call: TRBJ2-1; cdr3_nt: TGTGCCAGCAGTTCACCCCACCTAAGACCCACGTTC; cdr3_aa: CASSSPHLRPTF
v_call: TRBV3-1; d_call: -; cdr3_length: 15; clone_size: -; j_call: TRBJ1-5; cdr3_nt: TGTGCCAGCAGCCTGGGAAGCGTCGGCAATCAGCCCCAGCATTTT; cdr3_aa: CASSLGSVGNQPQHF
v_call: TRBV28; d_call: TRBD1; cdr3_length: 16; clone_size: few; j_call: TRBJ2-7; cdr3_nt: TGTGCCAGCAGCCAGGCCGGACAGGGTAAAGGGTACGAGCAGTACTTC; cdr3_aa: CASSQAGQGKGYEQYF
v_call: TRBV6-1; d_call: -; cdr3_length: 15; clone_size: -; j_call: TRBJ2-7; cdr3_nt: TGTGCCAGCAGTGCCTCTATAGTTCCGGTCTACGAGCAGTACTTC; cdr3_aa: CASSASIVPVYEQYF
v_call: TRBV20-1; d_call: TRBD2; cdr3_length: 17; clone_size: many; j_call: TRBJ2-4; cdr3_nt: TGCAGTGCTAGAGCCTCCCCGGGACTACGGCCCAAAAACATTCAGTACTTC; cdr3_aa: CSARASPGLRPKNIQYF
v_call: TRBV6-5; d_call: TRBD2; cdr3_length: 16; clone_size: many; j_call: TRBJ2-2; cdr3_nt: TGTGCCAGCAGTTACTCCGGGACTAGGTATACCGGGGAGCTGTTTTTT; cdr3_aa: CASSYSGTRYTGELFF
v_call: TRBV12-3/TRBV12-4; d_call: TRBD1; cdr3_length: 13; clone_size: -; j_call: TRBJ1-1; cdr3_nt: TGTGCCAGCAGTTTAAGAGGGGGCTATGAAGCTTTCTTT; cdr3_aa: CASSLRGGYEAFF
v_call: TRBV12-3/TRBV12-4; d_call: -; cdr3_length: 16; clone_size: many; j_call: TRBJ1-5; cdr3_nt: TGTGCCAGCAGTCCCTGGACAGCCAGTAGCAATCAGCCCCAGCATTTT; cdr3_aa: CASSPWTASSNQPQHF
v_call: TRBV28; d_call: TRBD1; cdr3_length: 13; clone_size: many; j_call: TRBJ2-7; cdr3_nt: TGTGCCAGCAGTTCGACAGGGGCCTACGAGCAGTACTTC; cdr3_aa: CASSSTGAYEQYF
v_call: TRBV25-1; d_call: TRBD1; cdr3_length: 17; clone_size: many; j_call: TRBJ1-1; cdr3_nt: TGTGCCAGCACCGAGAAGGGACAGGGGGCTAGGGAAACTGAAGCTTTCTTT; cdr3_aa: CASTEKGQGARETEAFF
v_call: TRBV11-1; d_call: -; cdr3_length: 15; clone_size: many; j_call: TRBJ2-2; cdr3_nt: TGTGCCAGCAGCCCTTCGGACCAGCACACCGGGGAGCTGTTTTTT; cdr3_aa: CASSPSDQHTGELFF
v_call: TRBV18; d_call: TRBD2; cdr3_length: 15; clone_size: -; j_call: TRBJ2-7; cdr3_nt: TGTGCCAGCTCACCAAGTGGGAGCGGGAGTAGCGAGCAGTACTTC; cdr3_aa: CASSPSGSGSSEQYF
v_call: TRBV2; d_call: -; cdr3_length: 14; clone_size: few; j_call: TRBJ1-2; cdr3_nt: TGTGCCAGCAAGGGGCGGGGGGGCGACTATGGCTACACCTTC; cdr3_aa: CASKGRGGDYGYTF
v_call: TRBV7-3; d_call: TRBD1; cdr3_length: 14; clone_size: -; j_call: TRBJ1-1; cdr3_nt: TGTGCCAGCAGCCTACGAGGAGGACAGGGAGAAGCTTTCTTT; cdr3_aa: CASSLRGGQGEAFF
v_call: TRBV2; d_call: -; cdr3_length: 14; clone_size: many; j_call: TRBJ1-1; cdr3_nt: TGTGCCAGCAGGAACATCCTATTATCTCTCGGTGCTTTCTTT; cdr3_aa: CASRNILLSLGAFF
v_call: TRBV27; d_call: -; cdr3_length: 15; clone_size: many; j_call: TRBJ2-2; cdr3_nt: TGTGCCAGCAGTTTAGTTGTAGGGGGGTCCGGGGAGCTGTTTTTT; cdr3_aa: CASSLVVGGSGELFF
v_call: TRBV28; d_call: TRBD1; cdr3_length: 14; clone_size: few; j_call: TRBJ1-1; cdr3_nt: TGTGCCAGCAGGGTAGGGGGCAGGGACACTGAAGCTTTCTTT; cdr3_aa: CASRVGGRDTEAFF
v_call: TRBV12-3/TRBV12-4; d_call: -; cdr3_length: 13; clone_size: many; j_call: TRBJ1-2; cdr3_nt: TGTGCCAGCAGTTTCGACCACTTCTATGGCTACACCTTC; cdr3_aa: CASSFDHFYGYTF
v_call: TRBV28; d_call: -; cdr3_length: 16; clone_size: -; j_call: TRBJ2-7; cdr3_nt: TGTGCCGACAAGCGATATCAGACAGGCCGGTGGAGAGAGCAGTACTTC; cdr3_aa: CADKRYQTGRWREQYF
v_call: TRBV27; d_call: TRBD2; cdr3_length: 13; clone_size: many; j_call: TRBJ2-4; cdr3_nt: TGTGCCAGCAGTTCCCCCGGGGGGAACATTCAGTACTTC; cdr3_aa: CASSSPGGNIQYF
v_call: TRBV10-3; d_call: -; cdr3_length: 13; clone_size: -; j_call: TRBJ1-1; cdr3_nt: TGTGCCATCAGTGAGTCGAATCGGAGGGAAGCTTTCTTT; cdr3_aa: CAISESNRREAFF
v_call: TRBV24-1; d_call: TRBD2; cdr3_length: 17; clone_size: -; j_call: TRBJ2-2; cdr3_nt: TGTGCCACCAGTGGTACCCTCCTTCGGGAGGGAACCGGGGAGCTGTTTTTT; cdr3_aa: CATSGTLLREGTGELFF
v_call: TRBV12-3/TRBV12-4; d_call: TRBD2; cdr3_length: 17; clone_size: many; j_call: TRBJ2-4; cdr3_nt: TGTGCCAGCAGTTTTTCCCTCCCTAGCGGCGCCAAAAACATTCAGTACTTC; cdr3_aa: CASSFSLPSGAKNIQYF
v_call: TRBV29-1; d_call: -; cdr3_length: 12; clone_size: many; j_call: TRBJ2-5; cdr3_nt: TGCAGCGTGACCGGGACTGTAGGGACCCAGTACTTC; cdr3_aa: CSVTGTVGTQYF
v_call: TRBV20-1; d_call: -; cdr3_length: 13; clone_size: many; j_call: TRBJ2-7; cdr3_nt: TGCAGTGCTTTGGACCGGCCTCCCTACGAGCAGTACTTC; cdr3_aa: CSALDRPPYEQYF
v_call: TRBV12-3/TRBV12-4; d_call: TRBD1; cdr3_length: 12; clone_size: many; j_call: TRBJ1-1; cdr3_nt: TGTGCCAGCAGTGAACAGGGGACTGAAGCTTTCTTT; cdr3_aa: CASSEQGTEAFF
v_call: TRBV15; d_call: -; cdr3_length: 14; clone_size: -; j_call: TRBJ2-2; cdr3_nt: TGTGCCACCAGCAGAGCGGCTGGACCGGGGGAGCTGTTTTTT; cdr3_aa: CATSRAAGPGELFF
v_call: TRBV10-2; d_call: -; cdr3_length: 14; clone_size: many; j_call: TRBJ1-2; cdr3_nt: TGCGCCAGCAGTGAGTCGACGGGGGCGGATGGCTACACCTTC; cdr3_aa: CASSESTGADGYTF
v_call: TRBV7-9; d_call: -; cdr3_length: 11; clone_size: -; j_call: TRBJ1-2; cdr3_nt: TGTGCCAGCAGTGACAGGACCGGCTACACCTTC; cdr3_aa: CASSDRTGYTF
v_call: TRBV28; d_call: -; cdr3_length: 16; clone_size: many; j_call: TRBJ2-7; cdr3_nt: TGTGCCAGCAGTAAGACAGGAGAAGCCAGGGTCTACGAGCAGTACTTC; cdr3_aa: CASSKTGEARVYEQYF
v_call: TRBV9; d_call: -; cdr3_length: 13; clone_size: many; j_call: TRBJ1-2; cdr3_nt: TGTGCCAGCAGCGGGGGGCGTCGGGATGGCTACACCTTC; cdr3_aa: CASSGGRRDGYTF
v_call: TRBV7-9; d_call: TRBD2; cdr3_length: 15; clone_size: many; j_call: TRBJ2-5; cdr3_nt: TGTGCCAGCAGCGAGGCCGGGACTAGAGGAGAGACCCAGTACTTC; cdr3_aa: CASSEAGTRGETQYF
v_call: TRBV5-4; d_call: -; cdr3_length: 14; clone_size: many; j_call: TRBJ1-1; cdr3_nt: TGTGCCAGCAGCTTGTACAGGGTGAACACTGAAGCTTTCTTT; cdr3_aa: CASSLYRVNTEAFF
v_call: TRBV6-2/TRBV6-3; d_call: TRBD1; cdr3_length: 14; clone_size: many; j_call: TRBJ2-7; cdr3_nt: TGTGCCAGCAGTTACAGGGACAGGTTCCACGAGCAGTACTTC; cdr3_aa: CASSYRDRFHEQYF
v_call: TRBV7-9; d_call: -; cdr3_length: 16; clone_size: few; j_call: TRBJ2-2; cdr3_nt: TGTGCCAGCAGCTCCCAACACGAGATTGACACCGGGGAGCTGTTTTTT; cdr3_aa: CASSSQHEIDTGELFF
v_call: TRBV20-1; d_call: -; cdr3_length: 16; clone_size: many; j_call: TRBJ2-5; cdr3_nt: TGCAGTGCTAGAGATGGATTGGAACCCTCCAGGGAGACCCAGTACTTC; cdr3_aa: CSARDGLEPSRETQYF
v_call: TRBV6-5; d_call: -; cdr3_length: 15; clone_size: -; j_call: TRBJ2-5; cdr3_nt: TGTGCCAGCAGTTACTCGTTTGGCAGGGGAGAGACCCAGTACTTC; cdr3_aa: CASSYSFGRGETQYF
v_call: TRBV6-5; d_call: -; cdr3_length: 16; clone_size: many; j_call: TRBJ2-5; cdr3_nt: TGTGCCAGCAGTTACTCGAGCCGGGCTAGGGGAGAGGCCCAGTACTTC; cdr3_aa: CASSYSSRARGEAQYF
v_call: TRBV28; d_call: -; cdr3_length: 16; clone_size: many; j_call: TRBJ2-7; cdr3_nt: TGTGCCAGCAGACCAACCAGGATTCCTCTTCGGTACGAGCAGTACTTC; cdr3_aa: CASRPTRIPLRYEQYF
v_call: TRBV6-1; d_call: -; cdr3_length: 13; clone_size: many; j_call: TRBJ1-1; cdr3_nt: TGTGCCAGCATGGGCCAACGGGACACTGAAGCTTTCTTT; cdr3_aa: CASMGQRDTEAFF
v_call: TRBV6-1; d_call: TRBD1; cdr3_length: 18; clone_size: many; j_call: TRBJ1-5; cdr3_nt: TGTGCCAGCAGTGATCCGGGACAGGGGCGGTTTAGACATCAGCCCCAGCATTTT; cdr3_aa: CASSDPGQGRFRHQPQHF
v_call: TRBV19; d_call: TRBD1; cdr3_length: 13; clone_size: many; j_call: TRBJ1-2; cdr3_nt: TGTGCCAGTAGTATGGAGGGGGCGTATGGCTACACCTTC; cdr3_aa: CASSMEGAYGYTF
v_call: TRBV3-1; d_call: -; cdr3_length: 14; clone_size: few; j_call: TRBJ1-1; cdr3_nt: TGTGCCAGCAGCCAGGTAACAGGGTTCGCTGAAGCTTTCTTT; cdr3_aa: CASSQVTGFAEAFF
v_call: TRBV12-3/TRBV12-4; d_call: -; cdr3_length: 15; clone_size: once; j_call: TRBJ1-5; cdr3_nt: TGTGCCAGCAGTCCTCCAGGGAACCAAGGTCAGCCCCAGCATTTT; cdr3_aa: CASSPPGNQGQPQHF
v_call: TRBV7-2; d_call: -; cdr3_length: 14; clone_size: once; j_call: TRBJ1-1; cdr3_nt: TGTGCCAGCAGCTCTTTGTGGAGGGTACCTGAAGCTTTCTTT; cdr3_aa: CASSSLWRVPEAFF
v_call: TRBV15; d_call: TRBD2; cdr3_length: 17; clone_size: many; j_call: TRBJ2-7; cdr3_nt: TGTGCCACCAGCAGAGATTTCTCGCTAGCGGGAGAGGACGAGCAGTACTTC; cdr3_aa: CATSRDFSLAGEDEQYF
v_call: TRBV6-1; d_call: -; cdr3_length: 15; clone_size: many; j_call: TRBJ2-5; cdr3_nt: TGTGCCAGCAGTGAAGCGCATGGTACGCAAGAGACCCAGTACTTC; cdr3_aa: CASSEAHGTQETQYF
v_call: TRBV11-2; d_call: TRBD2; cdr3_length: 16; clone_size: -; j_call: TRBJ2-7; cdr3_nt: TGTGCCAGCAGCTTAGTGGGGGGACTAGTTTCCTACGAGCAGTACTTC; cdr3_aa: CASSLVGGLVSYEQYF
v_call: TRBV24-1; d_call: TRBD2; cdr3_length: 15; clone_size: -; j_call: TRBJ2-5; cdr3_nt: TGTGCCACCAGTGATGGAACTAGCGGTGGAGAGACCCAGTACTTC; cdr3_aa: CATSDGTSGGETQYF
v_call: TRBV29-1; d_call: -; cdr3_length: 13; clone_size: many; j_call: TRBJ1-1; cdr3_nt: TGCAGCGTTGCTTTGGAGTTTAACACTGAAGCTTTCTTT; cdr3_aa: CSVALEFNTEAFF
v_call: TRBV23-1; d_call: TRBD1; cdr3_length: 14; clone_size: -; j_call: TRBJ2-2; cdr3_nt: TGCGCCAGCAGGTACAGGGGGTTTACCGGGGAGCTGTTTTTT; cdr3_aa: CASRYRGFTGELFF